This T cell receptor beta chain was sequenced in a study of blood T cell repertoires in COVID-19. Turning to the study itself: Italy, Spain and the United States were the sources of the convalescent and acute COVID-19 samples. PBMCs, B-cell-depleted T cells, or T cells provided the cDNA or gDNA that made up the material.

V dropped 6 bases and J dropped 4; count of bases not matched to a gene: 6. There are 15 residues in the CDR3. The germline CDR1 and CDR2 sequences are WNHNN and SYGVQD (reference sequence). Per the authors' pipeline: Nucleated cell counts were estimated from reference gene primer amplification. TCRdb keeps only in-frame clones here, not all; method: immunoSEQ multiplex PCR. V and J calls and clone size are copied from that table; D and trimming were computed from the DNA. The table includes over 50,000 clones, over 70% detected once. The TCR comes from a human donor with active or convalescent COVID-19. The donor label of this sample is uncertain. Sequencing was carried out using peripheral blood. The chain uses TRBV10-1 and TRBJ1-6; 7 positions match TRBD1. The CDR3: CASRGGQRYNSPLHF. DNA of the CDR3: TGCGCCAGCAGGGGGGGACAGAGGTATAATTCACCCCTCCACTTT.